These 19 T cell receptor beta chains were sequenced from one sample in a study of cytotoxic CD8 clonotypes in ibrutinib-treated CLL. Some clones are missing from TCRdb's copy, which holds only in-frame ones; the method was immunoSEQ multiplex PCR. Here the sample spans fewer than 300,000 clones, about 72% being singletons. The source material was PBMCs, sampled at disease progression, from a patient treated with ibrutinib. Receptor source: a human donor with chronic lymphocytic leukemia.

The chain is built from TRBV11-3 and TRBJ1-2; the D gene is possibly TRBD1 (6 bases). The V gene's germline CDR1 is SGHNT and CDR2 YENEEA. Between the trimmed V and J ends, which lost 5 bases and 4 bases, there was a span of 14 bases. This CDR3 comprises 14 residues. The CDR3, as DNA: TGTGCCAGCAGCCCACGACAGGACCGCTATGGCTACACCTTC. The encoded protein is CASSPRQDRYGYTF.

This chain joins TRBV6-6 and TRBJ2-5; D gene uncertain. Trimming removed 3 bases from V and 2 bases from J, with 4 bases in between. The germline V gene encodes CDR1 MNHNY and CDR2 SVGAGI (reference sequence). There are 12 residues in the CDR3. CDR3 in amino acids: CASSYSQETQYF. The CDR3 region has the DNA TGTGCCAGCAGTTATTCTCAAGAGACCCAGTACTTC.

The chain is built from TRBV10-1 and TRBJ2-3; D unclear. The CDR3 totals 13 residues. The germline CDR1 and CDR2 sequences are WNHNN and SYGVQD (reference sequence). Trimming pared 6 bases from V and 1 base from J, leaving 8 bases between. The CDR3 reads CASSIDRTDTQYF. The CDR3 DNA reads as TGCGCCAGCAGCATTGACCGCACAGATACGCAGTATTTT.

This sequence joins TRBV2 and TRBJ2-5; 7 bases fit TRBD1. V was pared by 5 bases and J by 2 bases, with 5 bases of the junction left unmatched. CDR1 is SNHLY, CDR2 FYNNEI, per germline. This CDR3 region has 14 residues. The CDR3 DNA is TGTGCCAGCAGTTTAGGGACAGATCAAGAGACCCAGTACTTC. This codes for CASSLGTDQETQYF. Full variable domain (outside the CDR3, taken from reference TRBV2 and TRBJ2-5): EPEVTQTPSHQVTQMGQEVILRCVPISNHLYFYWYRQILGQKVEFLVSFYNNEISEKSEIFDDQFSVERPDGSNFTLKIRSTKLEDSAMYFCASSLGTDQETQYFGPGTRLLVL.

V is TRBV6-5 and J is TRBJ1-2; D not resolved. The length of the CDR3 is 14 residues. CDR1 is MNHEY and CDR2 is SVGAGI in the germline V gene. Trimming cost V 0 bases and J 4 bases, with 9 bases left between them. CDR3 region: CASSYSEGGYGYTF. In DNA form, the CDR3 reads TGTGCCAGCAGTTACTCGGAGGGTGGCTATGGCTACACCTTC.

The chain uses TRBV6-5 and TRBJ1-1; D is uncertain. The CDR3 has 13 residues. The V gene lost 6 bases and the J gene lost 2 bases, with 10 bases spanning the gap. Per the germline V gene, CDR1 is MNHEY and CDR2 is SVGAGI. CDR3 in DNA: TGTGCCAGCAGGGGAAGTTCAAACACTGAAGCTTTCTTT. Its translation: CASRGSSNTEAFF.

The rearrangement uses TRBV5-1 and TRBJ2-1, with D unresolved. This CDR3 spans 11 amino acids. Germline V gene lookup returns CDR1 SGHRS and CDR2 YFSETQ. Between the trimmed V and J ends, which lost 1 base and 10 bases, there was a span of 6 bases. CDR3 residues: CASSLLGEQFF. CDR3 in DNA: TGCGCCAGCAGCTTGCTGGGGGAGCAGTTCTTC.

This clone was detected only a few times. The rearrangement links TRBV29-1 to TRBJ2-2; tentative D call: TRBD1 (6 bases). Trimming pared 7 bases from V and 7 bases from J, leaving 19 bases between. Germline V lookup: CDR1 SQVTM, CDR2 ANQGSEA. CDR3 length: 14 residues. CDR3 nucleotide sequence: TGCAGCGCCCTACCCCGGACAGTTAACGGGGAGCTGTTTTTT. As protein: CSALPRTVNGELFF.

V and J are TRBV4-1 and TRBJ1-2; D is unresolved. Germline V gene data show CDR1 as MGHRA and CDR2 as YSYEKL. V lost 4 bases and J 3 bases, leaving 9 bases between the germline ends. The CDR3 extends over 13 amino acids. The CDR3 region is CASSPGGYYGYTF. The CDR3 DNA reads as TGCGCCAGCAGCCCCGGCGGTTACTATGGCTACACCTTC.

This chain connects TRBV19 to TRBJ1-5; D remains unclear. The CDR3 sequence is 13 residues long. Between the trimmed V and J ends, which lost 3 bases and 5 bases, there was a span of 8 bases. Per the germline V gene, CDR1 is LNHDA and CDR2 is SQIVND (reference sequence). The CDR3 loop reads CASSIWAHQPQHF. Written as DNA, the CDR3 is TGTGCCAGTAGTATTTGGGCTCATCAGCCCCAGCATTTT.

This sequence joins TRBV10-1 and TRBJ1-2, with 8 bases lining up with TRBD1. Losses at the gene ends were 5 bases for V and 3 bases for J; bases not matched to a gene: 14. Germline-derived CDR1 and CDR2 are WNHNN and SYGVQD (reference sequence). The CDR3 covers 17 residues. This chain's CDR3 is CASSPRLRTGQYYGYTF. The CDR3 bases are TGCGCCAGCAGTCCCAGGCTCAGGACAGGGCAGTACTATGGCTACACCTTC.

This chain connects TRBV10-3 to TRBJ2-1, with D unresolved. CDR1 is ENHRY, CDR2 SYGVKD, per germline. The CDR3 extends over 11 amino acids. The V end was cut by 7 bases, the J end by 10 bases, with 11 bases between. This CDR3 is CAINGINEQFF. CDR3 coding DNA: TGTGCCATCAATGGGATCAACGAGCAGTTCTTC.

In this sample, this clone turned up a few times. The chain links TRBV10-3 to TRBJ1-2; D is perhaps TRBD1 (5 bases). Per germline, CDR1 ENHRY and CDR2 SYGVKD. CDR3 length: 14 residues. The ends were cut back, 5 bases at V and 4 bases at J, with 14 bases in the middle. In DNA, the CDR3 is TGTGCCATCAGTCCTACGGGGGATGTCTATGGCTACACCTTC. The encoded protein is CAISPTGDVYGYTF.

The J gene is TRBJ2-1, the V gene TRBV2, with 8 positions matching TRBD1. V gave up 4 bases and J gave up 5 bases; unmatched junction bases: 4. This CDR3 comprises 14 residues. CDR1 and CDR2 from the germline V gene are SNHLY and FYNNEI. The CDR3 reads CASSVDRADNEQFF. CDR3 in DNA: TGTGCCAGCAGTGTGGACAGGGCAGACAATGAGCAGTTCTTC.

CDR3: CASSLVGAHRGQYF. The CDR3 DNA reads as TGTGCCAGCAGCTTAGTAGGGGCCCATAGAGGGCAGTACTTC. The chain couples TRBV7-8 to TRBJ2-7, with D tentatively TRBD1 (5 bases). The germline V gene has CDR1 SGHVS and CDR2 FQNEAQ. CDR3 length: 14 amino acids. V lost 1 base, J lost 9 bases, and 16 bases lay in between.

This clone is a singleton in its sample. CDR3: CASSLSGRKGNEQFF. The CDR3 region has the DNA TGTGCCAGCAGTCTTAGCGGGAGGAAGGGCAATGAGCAGTTCTTC. The V gene is TRBV27, the J gene TRBJ2-1; 10 bases line up with TRBD2. This CDR3 has 15 residues. With V trimmed by 5 bases and J by 6 bases, 7 bases remained unmatched. Germline-derived CDR1 and CDR2 are MNHEY and SMNVEV (reference sequence).

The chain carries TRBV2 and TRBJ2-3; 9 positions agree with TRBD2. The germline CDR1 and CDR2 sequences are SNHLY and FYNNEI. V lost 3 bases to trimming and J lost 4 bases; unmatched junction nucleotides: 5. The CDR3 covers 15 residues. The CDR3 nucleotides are TGTGCCAGCAGTGATAGCGGGGGTAGGTCAGATACGCAGTATTTT. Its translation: CASSDSGGRSDTQYF.

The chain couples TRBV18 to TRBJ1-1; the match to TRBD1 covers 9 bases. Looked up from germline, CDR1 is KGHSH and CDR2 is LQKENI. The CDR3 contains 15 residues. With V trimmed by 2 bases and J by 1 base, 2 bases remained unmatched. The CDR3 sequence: CASSPSGQGNTEAFF. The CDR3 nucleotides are TGTGCCAGCTCACCATCGGGACAGGGGAACACTGAAGCTTTCTTT.

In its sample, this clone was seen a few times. The CDR3 sequence is CASSLPGQGYGYTF. CDR3 bases: TGTGCCAGCTCACTCCCGGGTCAGGGGTATGGCTACACCTTC. The rearrangement uses TRBV18 and TRBJ1-2, with D possibly matching TRBD1 (6 bases). Looked up from germline, CDR1 is KGHSH and CDR2 is LQKENI. V was cut by 4 bases and J by 5 bases, with 14 bases left in between. This CDR3 comprises 14 residues.